This TCR beta chain was identified in a study of response to subunit inactivated influenza vaccine. Study outcomes and limitations: It was suggested by the authors that few new T cells are recruited by each seasonal influenza vaccination.

This clonotype was seen ten or more times. The antigen is not known. TCRdb re-derived calls from the RT-PCR reads in MiXCR, one entry per CDR3 protein. The sample has around 580,000 distinct CDR3 sequences; around 15% are singletons. Unmatched junction bases numbered 8, after V lost 5 bases and J lost 2 bases. The CDR3 runs 15 residues. V and J are TRBV12-3 or TRBV12-4 and TRBJ2-5; 7 bases are shared with TRBD2. This receptor was identified in a man aged 45-65 years who received an inactivated influenza vaccine. The sequenced sample was PBMCs from blood, obtained 11 to 12 days after vaccination. Here the CDR3 reads CASSTPLAAQETQYF. The DNA for the CDR3 is TGTGCCAGCAGTACCCCCCTAGCGGCTCAAGAGACCCAGTACTTC.